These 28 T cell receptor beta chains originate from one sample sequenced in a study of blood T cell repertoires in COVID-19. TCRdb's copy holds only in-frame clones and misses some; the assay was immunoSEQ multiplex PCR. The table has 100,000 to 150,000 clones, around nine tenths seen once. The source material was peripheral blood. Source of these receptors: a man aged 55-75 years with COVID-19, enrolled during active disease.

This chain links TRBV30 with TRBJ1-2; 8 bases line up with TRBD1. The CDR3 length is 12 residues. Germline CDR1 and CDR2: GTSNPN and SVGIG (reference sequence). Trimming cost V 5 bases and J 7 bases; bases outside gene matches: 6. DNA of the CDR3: TGTGCCTGGTCTCCAGGGGGCGGTGGCTACACCTTC. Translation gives CAWSPGGGGYTF.

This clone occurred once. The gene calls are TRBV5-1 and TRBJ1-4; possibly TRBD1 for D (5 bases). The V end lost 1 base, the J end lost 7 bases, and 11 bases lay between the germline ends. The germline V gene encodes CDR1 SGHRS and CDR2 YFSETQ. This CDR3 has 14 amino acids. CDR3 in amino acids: CASSLFGQGEKLFF. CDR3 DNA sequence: TGCGCCAGCAGCTTGTTCGGACAAGGTGAAAAACTGTTTTTT.

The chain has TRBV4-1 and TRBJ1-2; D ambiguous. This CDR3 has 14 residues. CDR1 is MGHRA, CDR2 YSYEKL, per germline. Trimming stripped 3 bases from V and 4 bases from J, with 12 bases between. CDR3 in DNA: TGCGCCAGCAGCCAGCCGGGGTCGGGCTATGGCTACACCTTC. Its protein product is CASSQPGSGYGYTF.

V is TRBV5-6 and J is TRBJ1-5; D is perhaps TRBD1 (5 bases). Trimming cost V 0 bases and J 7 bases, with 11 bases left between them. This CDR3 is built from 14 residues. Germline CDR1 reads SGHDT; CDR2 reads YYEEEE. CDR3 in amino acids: CASSLVRVGQPQHF. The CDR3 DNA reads TGTGCCAGCAGCTTGGTCAGGGTCGGGCAGCCCCAGCATTTT.

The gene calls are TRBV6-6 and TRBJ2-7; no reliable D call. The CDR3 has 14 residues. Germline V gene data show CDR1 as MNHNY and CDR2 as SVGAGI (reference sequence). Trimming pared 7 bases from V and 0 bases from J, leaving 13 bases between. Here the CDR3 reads CASKTEQNSYEQYF. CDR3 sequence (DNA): TGTGCCAGCAAGACCGAACAGAACTCCTACGAGCAGTACTTC.

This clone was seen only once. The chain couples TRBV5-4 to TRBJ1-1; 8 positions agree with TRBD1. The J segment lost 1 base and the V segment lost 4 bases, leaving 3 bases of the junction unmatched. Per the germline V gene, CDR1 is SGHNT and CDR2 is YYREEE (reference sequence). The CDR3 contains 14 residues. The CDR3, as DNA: TGTGCCAGCAGCCCCGGACAGGGGAACACTGAAGCTTTCTTT. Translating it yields CASSPGQGNTEAFF.

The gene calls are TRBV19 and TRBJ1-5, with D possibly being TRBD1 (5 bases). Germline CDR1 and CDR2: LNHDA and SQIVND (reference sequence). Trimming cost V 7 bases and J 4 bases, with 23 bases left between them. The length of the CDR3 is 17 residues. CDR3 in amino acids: CASTPMARGGRNQPQHF. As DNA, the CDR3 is TGTGCCAGTACCCCAATGGCTCGCGGGGGGAGGAATCAGCCCCAGCATTTT.

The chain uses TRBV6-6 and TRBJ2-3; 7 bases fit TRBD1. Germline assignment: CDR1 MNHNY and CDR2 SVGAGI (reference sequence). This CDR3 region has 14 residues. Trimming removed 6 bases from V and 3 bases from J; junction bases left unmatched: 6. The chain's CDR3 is CASRRAGGTDTQYF. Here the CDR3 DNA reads TGTGCCAGCAGGCGGGCAGGGGGAACAGATACGCAGTATTTT.

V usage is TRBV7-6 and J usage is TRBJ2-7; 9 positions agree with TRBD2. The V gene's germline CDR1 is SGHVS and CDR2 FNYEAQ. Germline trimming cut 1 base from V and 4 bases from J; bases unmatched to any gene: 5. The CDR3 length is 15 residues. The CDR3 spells CASSLVGGGEYEQYF. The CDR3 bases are TGTGCCAGCAGCTTAGTGGGCGGGGGGGAGTACGAGCAGTACTTC.

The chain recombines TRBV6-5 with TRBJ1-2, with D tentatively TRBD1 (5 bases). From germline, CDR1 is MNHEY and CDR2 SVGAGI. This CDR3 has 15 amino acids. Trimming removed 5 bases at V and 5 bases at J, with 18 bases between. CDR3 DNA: TGTGCCAGCAGTCCTTTCGGTGGGGAGGGGTATGGCTACACCTTC. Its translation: CASSPFGGEGYGYTF.

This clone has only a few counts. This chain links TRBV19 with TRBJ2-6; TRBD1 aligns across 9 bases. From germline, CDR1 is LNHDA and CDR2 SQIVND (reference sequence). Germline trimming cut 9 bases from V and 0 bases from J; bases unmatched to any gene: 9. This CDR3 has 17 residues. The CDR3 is CASSPGQGNSGANVLTF. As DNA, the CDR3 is TGTGCCAGCTCCCCGGGACAGGGTAACTCTGGGGCCAACGTCCTGACTTTC.

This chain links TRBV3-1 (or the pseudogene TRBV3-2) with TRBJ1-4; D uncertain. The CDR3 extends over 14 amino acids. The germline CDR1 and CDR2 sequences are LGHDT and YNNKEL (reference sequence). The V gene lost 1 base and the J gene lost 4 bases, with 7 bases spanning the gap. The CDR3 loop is CASSQVVSNEKLFF. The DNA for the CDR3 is TGTGCCAGCAGCCAAGTCGTCAGTAATGAAAAACTGTTTTTT.

CDR3 in DNA: TGTGCCAGCAGTTACCCCTGGGGACAGGGGTGGTCACCCCTCCACTTT. This codes for CASSYPWGQGWSPLHF. The V call is TRBV6-5, the J call TRBJ1-6, with 10 positions matching TRBD1. The CDR3 spans 16 residues. CDR1 and CDR2 (germline): MNHEY, SVGAGI. Trimming cost V 2 bases and J 10 bases; bases outside gene matches: 8.

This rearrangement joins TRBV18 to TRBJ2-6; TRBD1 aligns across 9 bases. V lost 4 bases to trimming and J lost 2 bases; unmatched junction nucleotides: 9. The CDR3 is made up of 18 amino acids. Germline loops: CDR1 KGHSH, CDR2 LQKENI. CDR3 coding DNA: TGTGCCAGCTCACTCTTGCCACAGGGGGCAGCTGGGGCCAACGTCCTGACTTTC. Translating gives CASSLLPQGAAGANVLTF.

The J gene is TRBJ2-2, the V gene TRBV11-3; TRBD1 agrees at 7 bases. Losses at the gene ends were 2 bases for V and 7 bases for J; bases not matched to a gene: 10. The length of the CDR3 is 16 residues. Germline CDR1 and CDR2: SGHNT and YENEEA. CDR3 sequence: CASSLMATGYGGELFF. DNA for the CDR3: TGTGCCAGCAGCTTAATGGCGACAGGGTATGGCGGGGAGCTGTTTTTT.

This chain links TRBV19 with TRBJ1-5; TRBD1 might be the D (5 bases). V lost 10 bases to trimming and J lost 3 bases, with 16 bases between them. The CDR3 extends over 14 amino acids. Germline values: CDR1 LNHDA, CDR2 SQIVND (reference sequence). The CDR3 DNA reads TGTGCCACGCGACAGAGAGCGAACAATCAGCCCCAGCATTTT. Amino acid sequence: CATRQRANNQPQHF.

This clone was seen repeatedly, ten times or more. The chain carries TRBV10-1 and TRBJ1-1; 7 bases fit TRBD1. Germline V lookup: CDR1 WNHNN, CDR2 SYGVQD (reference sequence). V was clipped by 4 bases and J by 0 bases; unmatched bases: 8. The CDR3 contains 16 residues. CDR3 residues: CASSVQGKGMNTEAFF. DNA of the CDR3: TGCGCCAGCAGTGTACAGGGGAAGGGCATGAACACTGAAGCTTTCTTT.

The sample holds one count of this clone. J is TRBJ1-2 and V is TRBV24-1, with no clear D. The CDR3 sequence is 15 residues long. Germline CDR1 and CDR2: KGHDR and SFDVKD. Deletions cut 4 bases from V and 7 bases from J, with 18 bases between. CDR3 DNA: TGTGCCACCAGTGAGTTCGAAAATCCGGCGGGTGGCTACACCTTC. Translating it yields CATSEFENPAGGYTF.

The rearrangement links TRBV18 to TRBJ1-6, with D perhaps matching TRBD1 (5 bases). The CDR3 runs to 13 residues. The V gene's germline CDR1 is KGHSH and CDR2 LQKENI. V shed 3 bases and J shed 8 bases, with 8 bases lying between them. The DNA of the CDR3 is TGTGCCAGCTCACCTGCGGGGGATTCACCCCTCCACTTT. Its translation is CASSPAGDSPLHF. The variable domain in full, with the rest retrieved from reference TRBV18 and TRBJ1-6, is NAGVMQNPRHLVRRRGQEARLRCSPMKGHSHVYWYRQLPEEGLKFMVYLQKENIIDESGMPKERFSAEFPKEGPSILRIQQVVRGDSAAYFCASSPAGDSPLHFGNGTRLTVT.

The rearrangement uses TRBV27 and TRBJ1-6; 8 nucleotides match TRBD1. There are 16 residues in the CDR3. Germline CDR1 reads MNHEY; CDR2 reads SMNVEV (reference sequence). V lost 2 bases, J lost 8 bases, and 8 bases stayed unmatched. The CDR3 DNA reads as TGTGCCAGCAGTTTAAAGGCAGGGGGCGGTTATTCACCCCTCCACTTT. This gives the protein CASSLKAGGGYSPLHF.

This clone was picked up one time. CDR3 nucleotides: TGTGCCAGCAGCTCATGGACTAGCGGGGGTTTGGAGACCCAGTACTTC. This encodes CASSSWTSGGLETQYF. The chain uses TRBV6-2 or TRBV6-3 and TRBJ2-5, with TRBD2 identical over 13 bases. V was pared by 6 bases and J by 5 bases, with 9 bases of the junction left unmatched. CDR1 and CDR2 from the germline V gene are MNHEY and SVGEGT. This CDR3 comprises 16 residues.

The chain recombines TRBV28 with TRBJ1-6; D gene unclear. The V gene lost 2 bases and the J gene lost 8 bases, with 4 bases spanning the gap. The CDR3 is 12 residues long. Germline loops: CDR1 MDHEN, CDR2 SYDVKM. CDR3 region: CASSLRDSPLHF. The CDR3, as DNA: TGTGCCAGCAGTTTACGGGATTCACCCCTCCACTTT.

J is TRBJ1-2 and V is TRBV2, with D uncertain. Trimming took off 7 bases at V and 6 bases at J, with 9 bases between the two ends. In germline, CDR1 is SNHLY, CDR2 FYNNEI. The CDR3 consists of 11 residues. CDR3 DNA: TGTGCCAGCAAACTTTCGGATGGCTACACCTTC. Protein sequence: CASKLSDGYTF.

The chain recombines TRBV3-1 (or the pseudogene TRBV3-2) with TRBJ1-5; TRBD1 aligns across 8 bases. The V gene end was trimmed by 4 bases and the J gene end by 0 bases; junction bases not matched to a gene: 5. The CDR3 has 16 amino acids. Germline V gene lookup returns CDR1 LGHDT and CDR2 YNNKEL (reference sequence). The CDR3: CASSRGTGGSNQPQHF. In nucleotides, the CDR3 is TGTGCCAGCAGCCGTGGGACAGGTGGTAGCAATCAGCCCCAGCATTTT.

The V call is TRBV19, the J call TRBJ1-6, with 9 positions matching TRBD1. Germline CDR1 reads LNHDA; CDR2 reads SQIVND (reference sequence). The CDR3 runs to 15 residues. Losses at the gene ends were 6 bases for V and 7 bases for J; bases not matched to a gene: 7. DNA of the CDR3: TGTGCCAGTAGGGAACAGGGGGCTTGGAATTCACCCCTCCACTTT. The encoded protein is CASREQGAWNSPLHF.

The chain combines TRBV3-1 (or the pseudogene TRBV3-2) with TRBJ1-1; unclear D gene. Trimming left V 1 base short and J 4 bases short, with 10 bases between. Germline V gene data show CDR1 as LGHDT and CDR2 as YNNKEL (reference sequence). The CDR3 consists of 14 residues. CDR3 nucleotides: TGTGCCAGCAGCCAAGTCGAGGCTTCCACTGAAGCTTTCTTT. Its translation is CASSQVEASTEAFF.

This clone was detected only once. The CDR3 loop reads CASSTRDRGLDTEAFF. In nucleotides, the CDR3 is TGTGCCAGCAGCACCCGGGACAGGGGGCTGGACACTGAAGCTTTCTTT. V gene TRBV9 combines with J gene TRBJ1-1; 12 bases are shared with TRBD1. V dropped 4 bases and J dropped 3; count of bases not matched to a gene: 7. Germline V lookup: CDR1 SGDLS, CDR2 YYNGEE. The CDR3 contains 16 residues.

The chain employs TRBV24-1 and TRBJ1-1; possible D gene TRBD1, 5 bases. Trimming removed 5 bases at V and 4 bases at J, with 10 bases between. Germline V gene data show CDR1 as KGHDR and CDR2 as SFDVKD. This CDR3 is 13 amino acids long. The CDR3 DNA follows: TGTGCCACCAGTGGGGGCTGGGGCACTGAAGCTTTCTTT. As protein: CATSGGWGTEAFF.